The 15 T cell receptor beta chains listed next were all sequenced from one sample in a study of T cells in Graves' hyperthyroidism and ophthalmopathy. The investigators amplified TCR beta CDR3 regions from RNA transcripts. HTBI primers were employed in a first-round RT-PCR of the TCR CDR3. TCRdb re-called the multiplex PCR reads through MiXCR, storing one row per CDR3 protein. The sample comprises under 500,000 distinct CDR3 sequences, about 14% of which are singletons, and 25% to 30% rests with the top ten. The sample comprised blood. These receptors all come from a man aged 45-65 years with Graves' ophthalmopathy.

A word on this clonotype: A much bigger clone sits one base away, suggesting this may be a read error. The chain uses TRBV20-1 and TRBJ2-7, with TRBD2 matching 11 bases. This CDR3 has 15 amino acids. Germline CDR1 DFQATT, CDR2 SNEGSKA (reference sequence). Here the CDR3 reads CSAGGLLAGVNEQNF. DNA of the CDR3: TGCAGTGCTGGAGGTTTACTAGCGGGAGTGAACGAGCAGAACTTC.

The table lists this clonotype with many counts. The V call is TRBV10-3, the J call TRBJ2-7; 9 bases line up with TRBD1. V lost 6 bases and J lost 5; bases outside the gene matches: 14. The germline V gene has CDR1 ENHRY and CDR2 SYGVKD. This CDR3 is built from 16 residues. The CDR3 DNA follows: TGTGCCATCAGAGCCTCTCCGGGACAGGGATCTGACGAGCAGTACTTC. Translation: CAIRASPGQGSDEQYF.

In its sample, this clonotype was seen a few times. The chain links TRBV20-1 to TRBJ2-5; 12 bases agree with TRBD2. V gave up 7 bases and J gave up 1 base; unmatched junction bases: 7. This CDR3 is 15 amino acids long. Germline CDR1 and CDR2: DFQATT and SNEGSKA (reference sequence). CDR3 sequence (DNA): TGCAGTGTGGGGCTAGCGGGGGGGTCCCAAGAGACCCAGTACTTC. It translates to CSVGLAGGSQETQYF.

The sample holds many counts of this clonotype. The chain combines TRBV6-2 or TRBV6-3 with TRBJ1-5; D remains ambiguous. This CDR3 is 19 amino acids long. CDR1 is MNHEY, CDR2 SVGEGT, per germline. Between the trimmed V and J ends, which lost 0 bases and 4 bases, there was a span of 22 bases. CDR3 protein: CASSYSITAGTAINQPQHF. In DNA, the CDR3 is TGTGCCAGCAGTTACTCGATTACGGCAGGAACAGCGATAAATCAGCCCCAGCATTTT.

The table lists this clonotype with many counts. This chain links TRBV5-1 with TRBJ2-2; D is unclear. V was trimmed by 1 base and J by 0 bases, leaving 7 bases between them. CDR3 length: 15 amino acids. CDR1 SGHRS and CDR2 YFSETQ come from the germline V gene. The CDR3 here is CASSLFGPNTGELFF. CDR3 DNA sequence: TGCGCCAGCAGCTTGTTTGGACCGAACACCGGGGAGCTGTTTTTT. The complete variable domain, with remaining parts taken from reference TRBV5-1 and TRBJ2-2, reads KAGVTQTPRYLIKTRGQQVTLSCSPISGHRSVSWYQQTPGQGLQFLFEYFSETQRNKGNFPGRFSGRQFSNSRSEMNVSTLELGDSALYLCASSLFGPNTGELFFGEGSRLTVL.

The sample holds many counts of this clonotype. The chain uses TRBV11-3 and TRBJ2-1; perhaps TRBD2 as D (6 bases). V lost 1 base, J lost 4 bases, and 8 bases lay in between. The CDR3 is 14 amino acids. In germline, CDR1 is SGHNT, CDR2 YENEEA. The CDR3 DNA is TGTGCCAGCAGCTTAGCGGGAGAGTACAATGAGCAGTTCTTC. Its protein is CASSLAGEYNEQFF. Full variable domain (remainder filled in from reference TRBV11-3 and TRBJ2-1): EAGVVQSPRYKIIEKKQPVAFWCNPISGHNTLYWYLQNLGQGPELLIRYENEEAVDDSQLPKDRFSAERLKGVDSTLKIQPAELGDSAVYLCASSLAGEYNEQFFGPGTRLTVL.

This clonotype was seen a few times. The J gene is TRBJ2-5, the V gene TRBV19; no clear D. The V gene's germline CDR1 is LNHDA and CDR2 SQIVND (reference sequence). This CDR3 is built from 15 residues. Trimming cost V 5 bases and J 0 bases, with 13 bases left between them. The CDR3: CASSFSISDQETQYF. CDR3 in DNA: TGTGCCAGTAGTTTCTCCATCAGCGACCAAGAGACCCAGTACTTC.

J is TRBJ2-3 and V is TRBV19, with D perhaps TRBD1 (6 bases). Deletions cut 3 bases from V and 6 bases from J, with 13 bases between. Germline assignment: CDR1 LNHDA and CDR2 SQIVND (reference sequence). The CDR3 spans 14 residues. The CDR3: CASSMGAKTDTQYF. CDR3 nucleotide sequence: TGTGCCAGTAGTATGGGGGCCAAAACCGATACGCAGTATTTT.

This clonotype was observed at least ten times. The J gene is TRBJ2-7, the V gene TRBV28, with 12 bases that match TRBD2. The length of the CDR3 is 16 residues. V shed 5 bases, J shed 4 bases, and the junction held 9 bases outside the gene matches. Germline CDR1 and CDR2: MDHEN and SYDVKM. CDR3 protein: CASSTFLGTSGYEQYF. The CDR3 DNA follows: TGTGCCAGCAGTACCTTTTTGGGGACTAGCGGGTACGAGCAGTACTTC. Filled out from reference TRBV28 and TRBJ2-7, the complete variable domain reads DVKVTQSSRYLVKRTGEKVFLECVQDMDHENMFWYRQDPGLGLRLIYFSYDVKMKEKGDIPEGYSVSREKKERFSLILESASTNQTSMYLCASSTFLGTSGYEQYFGPGTRLTVT.

This clonotype was seen a handful of times. This chain joins TRBV20-1 and TRBJ2-7; D unresolved. The CDR3 is 13 amino acids. CDR1 and CDR2 from the germline V gene are DFQATT and SNEGSKA (reference sequence). V lost 3 bases and J lost 0, with 9 bases in between. This CDR3 reads CSARPETSYEQYF. CDR3 DNA: TGCAGTGCTAGGCCGGAGACCTCCTACGAGCAGTACTTC.

In this sample, this clonotype turned up a few times. The V gene is TRBV6-1, the J gene TRBJ1-4; TRBD1 matches 8 bases. This CDR3 contains 15 residues. Germline CDR1 MNHNS, CDR2 SASEGT. Trimming at V came to 11 bases and at J to 0 bases, leaving 8 bases not matched to a gene. The CDR3 loop reads CAGGQGVSTNEKLFF. The CDR3 DNA sequence: TGTGCCGGCGGACAGGGAGTCTCAACTAATGAAAAACTGTTTTTT.

This clonotype was seen many times. The chain is built from TRBV2 and TRBJ2-4, with D unresolved. CDR1 and CDR2 from the germline V gene are SNHLY and FYNNEI. V was clipped by 6 bases and J by 0 bases, with 15 bases between them. The CDR3 extends over 16 amino acids. The CDR3 loop is CASRSRTTLAKNIQYF. CDR3 nucleotide sequence: TGTGCCAGCAGGTCCAGGACGACTCTAGCCAAAAACATTCAGTACTTC.

This clonotype was found a few times. V and J are TRBV15 and TRBJ1-5; weak D call: TRBD1 (6 bases). CDR3 size: 13 residues. The germline V and J ends were trimmed by 1 base and 8 bases, with 9 bases remaining between them. Germline CDR1 and CDR2: LNHNV and YYDKDF (reference sequence). CDR3 amino acids: CATSRGQDEPQHF. The CDR3 region has the DNA TGTGCCACCAGCAGAGGACAGGATGAGCCCCAGCATTTT.

This clonotype came up a few times. The chain recombines TRBV15 with TRBJ2-5; tentatively, D is TRBD2 (7 bases). Germline assignment: CDR1 LNHNV and CDR2 YYDKDF (reference sequence). With 5 bases removed from V and 5 bases from J, the gap between germline ends came to 12 bases. This CDR3 contains 13 residues. CDR3 DNA: TGTGCCACCAGCGAAGGGGGGGAGGAGACCCAGTACTTC. Protein: CATSEGGEETQYF. The full variable domain, in which reference TRBV15 and TRBJ2-5 provide the parts outside the CDR3, is DAMVIQNPRYQVTQFGKPVTLSCSQTLNHNVMYWYQQKSSQAPKLLFHYYDKDFNNEADTPDNFQSRRPNTSFCFLDIRSPGLGDTAMYLCATSEGGEETQYFGPGTRLLVL.

The sample holds many counts of this clonotype. The V call is TRBV5-1, the J call TRBJ2-5; TRBD1 matches at 7 bases. The CDR3 sequence is 17 residues long. Germline V lookup: CDR1 SGHRS, CDR2 YFSETQ. After removal of 4 bases from V and 0 bases from J, the junction contained 12 bases not matched to a gene. In nucleotides, the CDR3 is TGCGCCAGCAGCCCGGCAGGGCCAGGGGGTTACCAAGAGACCCAGTACTTC. This encodes CASSPAGPGGYQETQYF.